The entry below describes one T cell receptor (beta chain). Its antigen is unknown. The libraries were made with immunoSEQ version 4 in survey mode. Clones were sequenced by immunoSEQ multiplex PCR, and TCRdb holds only the in-frame ones, with some missing. The repertoire holds 25,000 to 30,000 clones, with roughly 82% as singletons. These data originate in a study of persistence of HIV-infected CD4 T cells. This CDR3 has 14 residues. Germline V gives CDR1 SNHLY, CDR2 FYNNEI. J gave up 5 bases and V 7 bases, and 11 bases lay outside the gene matches. Lysates of CMV-infected fibroblasts at approximately 9.6 ug/mL stimulated these cells. CD40L/CD69 double-negative CD45RO-high memory CD4+ T cells were collected.

The TCR originated in an adult man with HIV who was CMV-seropositive. The sample here was CD4+ T cells sorted from PBMCs after approximately 19-hour stimulation, taken from a patient who received antiretroviral therapy. The chain joins TRBV2 to TRBJ2-7, with TRBD1 matching 7 bases. The CDR3 region has the DNA TGTGCCAGCAAATCCGACAGGGCGTACGACGAGCAGTACTTC. Its translation is CASKSDRAYDEQYF.